The 30 T cell receptor beta chains below come from one sample, sequenced in a study of cytomegalovirus exposure and HLA in healthy donors. The PCR made use of 60 Vbeta and 13 Jbeta primers. The assay was immunoSEQ multiplex PCR, and TCRdb's table has in-frame clones only and misses some. The sample holds some 120,000 clones; 10% to 13% are singletons and the top ten take roughly 4.2%. Specimen: PBMCs. The receptors were sampled from a young woman in good health and CMV-seropositive.

This clone has a handful of counts. The V gene is TRBV11-2, the J gene TRBJ2-5, with 13 bases identical to TRBD2. Trimming took 4 bases from V and 5 from J; bases not matched to a gene: 13. The CDR3 is 18 residues long. Looked up from germline, CDR1 is SGHAT and CDR2 is FQNNGV. The CDR3 DNA reads as TGTGCCAGCAGCTCGGGACTAGCGGGATCCCTCGGACGGGAGACCCAGTACTTC. Protein sequence: CASSSGLAGSLGRETQYF.

In this sample, this clone turned up a few times. The chain links TRBV5-1 to TRBJ2-1, with 7 bases that match TRBD2. CDR3 length equals 15 residues. V lost 2 bases, J lost 8 bases, and 10 bases stayed unmatched. Germline assignment: CDR1 SGHRS and CDR2 YFSETQ. The CDR3 protein is CASSFVGEGRDEQFF. The CDR3 bases are TGCGCCAGCAGCTTTGTAGGGGAGGGACGTGATGAGCAGTTCTTC.

The chain couples TRBV4-1 to TRBJ2-7, with 8 bases that match TRBD2. This CDR3 has 15 amino acids. V lost 0 bases to trimming and J lost 1 base; unmatched junction nucleotides: 2. Germline CDR1 is MGHRA and CDR2 is YSYEKL. The CDR3 sequence is CASSQELAESYEQYF. In nucleotides, the CDR3 is TGCGCCAGCAGCCAAGAACTAGCGGAGTCCTACGAGCAGTACTTC.

In its sample, this clone was seen a few times. This sequence joins TRBV5-1 and TRBJ2-5; 7 bases are shared with TRBD1. The CDR3 sequence is 15 residues long. After removal of 4 bases from V and 9 bases from J, the junction contained 15 bases not matched to a gene. CDR1 SGHRS and CDR2 YFSETQ come from the germline V gene. CDR3 nucleotides: TGCGCCAGCAGCAACCGGGACAGCCCCAAATCGGCCCAGTACTTC. Translation: CASSNRDSPKSAQYF.

The rearrangement links TRBV5-4 to TRBJ2-3; TRBD1 is a possible D gene (5 bases). The CDR3 extends over 11 amino acids. Looked up from germline, CDR1 is SGHNT and CDR2 is YYREEE (reference sequence). Trimming removed 10 bases from V and 1 base from J, with 7 bases in between. CDR3 amino acids: CARQCTDTQYF. Here the CDR3 DNA reads TGTGCCCGACAGTGCACAGATACGCAGTATTTT.

The V gene is TRBV7-8, the J gene TRBJ1-1; D remains ambiguous. This CDR3 is 14 amino acids long. The V end was cut by 7 bases, the J end by 5 bases, with 17 bases between. Germline-derived CDR1 and CDR2 are SGHVS and FQNEAQ. CDR3 DNA: TGTGCCAGCACTTGGGAGGGTCCGGAGACTGAAGCTTTCTTT. Protein sequence: CASTWEGPETEAFF.

This clone showed up just a few times. V usage is TRBV28 and J usage is TRBJ1-3; the D is unclear. Deletions cut 5 bases from V and 4 bases from J, with 6 bases between. CDR1 and CDR2 from the germline V gene are MDHEN and SYDVKM. CDR3 length: 12 amino acids. CDR3 coding DNA: TGTGCCAGCAGTCTCTTGGGAAACACCATATATTTT. Its translation: CASSLLGNTIYF.

This clone was counted a few times. The chain combines TRBV7-4 with TRBJ1-3, with 8 nucleotides matching TRBD1. This CDR3 is 19 amino acids long. From germline, CDR1 is SGHVT and CDR2 SQSDAQ. Trimming cost V 6 bases and J 3 bases; bases outside gene matches: 19. CDR3 region: CASRLGDRGAFQRGNTIYF. CDR3 DNA: TGTGCCAGCAGGCTAGGCGACAGGGGAGCCTTCCAACGTGGAAACACCATATATTTT.

The chain couples TRBV7-9 to TRBJ2-3; TRBD2 agrees at 7 bases. Trimming at V came to 5 bases and at J to 4 bases, leaving 12 bases not matched to a gene. Looked up from germline, CDR1 is SEHNR and CDR2 is FQNEAQ (reference sequence). The CDR3 covers 16 residues. For the CDR3, the DNA is TGTGCCAGCAGCCTTGGAGCGGGATCGGGGCCAGATACGCAGTATTTT. Its translation is CASSLGAGSGPDTQYF.

This chain links TRBV9 with TRBJ2-2; D not resolved. V lost 0 bases and J 0 bases, leaving 6 bases between the germline ends. This CDR3 has 15 amino acids. Germline V CDR1 and CDR2: SGDLS, YYNGEE. In DNA form, the CDR3 reads TGTGCCAGCAGCGTAGGACTCTCGAACACCGGGGAGCTGTTTTTT. Translating gives CASSVGLSNTGELFF.

The gene calls are TRBV2 and TRBJ1-3; D remains ambiguous. Germline loops: CDR1 SNHLY, CDR2 FYNNEI. V lost 6 bases to trimming and J lost 0 bases, with 15 bases between them. CDR3 length: 16 residues. In nucleotides, the CDR3 is TGTGCCAGCAGCCCTTTGGTACAGAACTCTGGAAACACCATATATTTT. Residues: CASSPLVQNSGNTIYF.

The chain combines TRBV10-3 with TRBJ2-1; 11 nucleotides line up with TRBD2. After removal of 4 bases from V and 9 bases from J, the junction contained 11 bases not matched to a gene. The CDR3 loop spans 16 amino acids. Germline lookup yields CDR1 ENHRY and CDR2 SYGVKD. CDR3 residues: CAISGGETSGSTEQFF. In DNA form, the CDR3 reads TGTGCCATCAGTGGGGGAGAAACTAGCGGGAGCACTGAGCAGTTCTTC.

This clone was observed a handful of times. The chain combines TRBV15 with TRBJ2-7; 9 bases line up with TRBD2. The germline gives CDR1 LNHNV, CDR2 YYDKDF (reference sequence). This CDR3 is built from 16 residues. Trimming cost V 7 bases and J 3 bases; bases outside gene matches: 13. The CDR3 here is CATKLAGFLPDYEQYF. For the CDR3, the DNA is TGTGCCACCAAACTAGCGGGCTTCCTACCAGACTACGAGCAGTACTTC. The variable domain in full, with the rest retrieved from reference TRBV15 and TRBJ2-7, is DAMVIQNPRYQVTQFGKPVTLSCSQTLNHNVMYWYQQKSSQAPKLLFHYYDKDFNNEADTPDNFQSRRPNTSFCFLDIRSPGLGDTAMYLCATKLAGFLPDYEQYFGPGTRLTVT.

This chain uses TRBV28 with TRBJ1-5, with D possibly being TRBD1 (6 bases). Per the germline V gene, CDR1 is MDHEN and CDR2 is SYDVKM. The CDR3 contains 14 residues. V dropped 7 bases and J dropped 7 bases, with 17 bases sitting between them. CDR3 DNA: TGTGCCAGCATCACGGGGGGGGGCAGGCAGCCCCAGCATTTT. Protein sequence: CASITGGGRQPQHF.

This clone was observed a handful of times. The chain couples TRBV13 to TRBJ2-1; 7 nucleotides match TRBD1. Germline V gives CDR1 PRHDT, CDR2 FYEKMQ (reference sequence). Trimming removed 6 bases from V and 4 bases from J; junction bases left unmatched: 12. There are 16 residues in the CDR3. Here the CDR3 DNA reads TGTGCCAGCAGAGAGAGGACAGGCGACTTTTACAATGAGCAGTTCTTC. This gives the protein CASRERTGDFYNEQFF. Complete variable domain (other parts from reference TRBV13 and TRBJ2-1): AAGVIQSPRHLIKEKRETATLKCYPIPRHDTVYWYQQGPGQDPQFLISFYEKMQSDKGSIPDRFSAQQFSDYHSELNMSSLELGDSALYFCASRERTGDFYNEQFFGPGTRLTVL.

The chain links TRBV19 to TRBJ1-5; D gene uncertain. The CDR3 covers 13 residues. CDR1 LNHDA and CDR2 SQIVND come from the germline V gene (reference sequence). Trimming shortened V by 11 bases and J by 4 bases, and 15 bases separated the two germline ends. The CDR3 DNA is TGTGCCGCCCAGAGGGAACCGAATCAGCCCCAGCATTTT. Its translation is CAAQREPNQPQHF.

The chain combines TRBV7-6 with TRBJ1-2, with TRBD1 matching 8 bases. CDR3 length: 13 amino acids. The germline V gene encodes CDR1 SGHVS and CDR2 FNYEAQ. The junction had 5 bases not matched to a gene; V was cut back by 5 bases and J by 6 bases. The CDR3 nucleotides read TGTGCCAGCAGCCTGGACAGGGACGATGGCTACACCTTC. Amino acid sequence: CASSLDRDDGYTF.

CDR3 sequence: CTGGELFF. In nucleotides, the CDR3 is TGTACGGGCGGGGAGCTGTTTTTT. The V and J genes are TRBV7-9 and TRBJ2-2; the D is unclear. The CDR3 extends over 8 amino acids. Germline-derived CDR1 and CDR2 are SEHNR and FQNEAQ (reference sequence).

This clone was seen a handful of times. The chain uses TRBV19 and TRBJ1-5, with D possibly TRBD1 on 5 matching bases. There are 16 residues in the CDR3. The ends were cut back, 4 bases at V and 1 base at J, with 14 bases in the middle. Germline loops: CDR1 LNHDA, CDR2 SQIVND (reference sequence). CDR3 nucleotides: TGTGCCAGTAGTACCGGAGACAGATTCAGCAATCAGCCCCAGCATTTT. Its translation is CASSTGDRFSNQPQHF.

This clone came up a few times. The rearrangement joins TRBV14 to TRBJ2-1; a weak D match, TRBD2 (5 bases). The V and J ends lost 3 bases and 8 bases respectively, with 23 bases between them. Germline V lookup: CDR1 SGHDN, CDR2 FVKESK. This CDR3 comprises 17 residues. The CDR3 bases are TGTGCCAGCAGCCAGGGTTTAGCGTTAGAAAGATCCGATGAGCAGTTCTTC. Its protein product is CASSQGLALERSDEQFF. The variable domain in full, with the rest retrieved from reference TRBV14 and TRBJ2-1, is EAGVTQFPSHSVIEKGQTVTLRCDPISGHDNLYWYRRVMGKEIKFLLHFVKESKQDESGMPNNRFLAERTGGTYSTLKVQPAELEDSGVYFCASSQGLALERSDEQFFGPGTRLTVL.

This chain connects TRBV5-1 to TRBJ2-4; 8 bases are a match to TRBD1. The junction had 6 bases not matched to a gene; V was cut back by 3 bases and J by 7 bases. CDR3 length: 14 residues. Germline CDR1 SGHRS, CDR2 YFSETQ. The CDR3 coding sequence is TGCGCCAGCAGCTCCGGGACAGGTCTGAACATTCAGTACTTC. Encoded protein: CASSSGTGLNIQYF.

This clone turned up a few times. This chain connects TRBV28 to TRBJ1-2, with TRBD1 identical over 7 bases. CDR1 is MDHEN, CDR2 SYDVKM, per germline. V trimming: 7 bases; J trimming: 8 bases; junction bases outside the gene matches: 7. The CDR3 contains 12 residues. The DNA of the CDR3 is TGTGCCAGCAACCCACAGGGGTTGGGCTACACCTTC. Translated: CASNPQGLGYTF.

This clone has a handful of counts. The chain carries TRBV4-1 and TRBJ1-2, with a tentative D call TRBD1 (5 bases). This CDR3 has 15 amino acids. CDR1 is MGHRA and CDR2 is YSYEKL in the germline V gene. V shed 0 bases and J shed 7 bases, with 15 bases lying between them. This CDR3 is CASSQETKGYCGYTF. The CDR3 DNA sequence: TGCGCCAGCAGCCAAGAAACTAAGGGGTACTGTGGCTACACCTTC.

V usage is TRBV12-5 and J usage is TRBJ1-4, with no clear D. V was shortened by 2 bases and J by 11 bases, with 6 bases between the two germline ends. Germline V gene lookup returns CDR1 LGHNT and CDR2 FRNRAP. The CDR3 runs 11 residues. CDR3 coding DNA: TGTGCTAGTGGTTTGCCCGGGAAACTGTTTTTT. It encodes CASGLPGKLFF. The whole variable domain, remainder taken from reference TRBV12-5 and TRBJ1-4, is DARVTQTPRHKVTEMGQEVTMRCQPILGHNTVFWYRQTMMQGLELLAYFRNRAPLDDSGMPKDRFSAEMPDATLATLKIQPSEPRDSAVYFCASGLPGKLFFGSGTQLSVL.

This clone was observed a few times. This chain joins TRBV7-3 and TRBJ1-1; 9 bases map to TRBD1. V lost 5 bases and J lost 4; bases outside the gene matches: 5. Germline-derived CDR1 and CDR2 are SGHTA and FQGTGA. The CDR3 loop spans 14 amino acids. The CDR3 DNA follows: TGTGCCAGCAGCCCTGGGACAGGGACCACTGAAGCTTTCTTT. As protein: CASSPGTGTTEAFF.

This clone has just a few counts. V is TRBV5-1 and J is TRBJ2-7; 9 nucleotides agree with TRBD1. This CDR3 region has 15 residues. In germline, CDR1 is SGHRS, CDR2 YFSETQ. V gave up 4 bases and J gave up 4 bases; unmatched junction bases: 9. The CDR3 DNA is TGCGCCAGCAGCCCTGGGGGGACAGGGCCATACGAGCAGTACTTC. Translating gives CASSPGGTGPYEQYF.

This clone was found a few times. The chain couples TRBV30 to TRBJ1-3; D might be TRBD1 (5 bases). V lost 8 bases and J 2 bases, leaving 7 bases between the germline ends. The CDR3 loop spans 11 amino acids. Germline CDR1 and CDR2: GTSNPN and SVGIG (reference sequence). The CDR3 DNA is TGTGCCGGGGGGGCTGGAAACACCATATATTTT. Amino acids: CAGGAGNTIYF.

A few counts support this clone. The rearrangement joins TRBV5-1 to TRBJ2-3, with 7 nucleotides matching TRBD2. The CDR3 consists of 14 residues. V lost 8 bases and J lost 2; bases outside the gene matches: 8. Germline V CDR1 and CDR2: SGHRS, YFSETQ. DNA of the CDR3: TGCGCCAGTGGGGCGGGAGAGTCCACAGATACGCAGTATTTT. Translating gives CASGAGESTDTQYF. The whole variable domain, filled in from reference TRBV5-1 and TRBJ2-3, reads KAGVTQTPRYLIKTRGQQVTLSCSPISGHRSVSWYQQTPGQGLQFLFEYFSETQRNKGNFPGRFSGRQFSNSRSEMNVSTLELGDSALYLCASGAGESTDTQYFGPGTRLTVL.

This clone was detected a few times. The chain couples TRBV2 to TRBJ1-1; TRBD1 agrees at 10 bases. With 6 bases clipped from V and 5 bases from J, the junction kept 3 bases outside the gene matches. This CDR3 is 13 amino acids long. Germline V gene sequence: CDR1 SNHLY, CDR2 FYNNEI. The CDR3: CASRGQGMTEAFF. The CDR3 DNA sequence: TGTGCCAGCAGGGGACAGGGGATGACTGAAGCTTTCTTT.

This clone was seen a handful of times. The genes are TRBV5-1 and TRBJ2-3, with D possibly TRBD1 on 5 matching bases. CDR1 and CDR2 from the germline V gene are SGHRS and YFSETQ. This CDR3 has 12 residues. V lost 4 bases and J 6 bases, leaving 9 bases between the germline ends. CDR3 in DNA: TGCGCCAGCAGCCACAGGCGGGATACGCAGTATTTT. Translating gives CASSHRRDTQYF. The full variable domain, with the rest looked up from reference TRBV5-1 and TRBJ2-3, is KAGVTQTPRYLIKTRGQQVTLSCSPISGHRSVSWYQQTPGQGLQFLFEYFSETQRNKGNFPGRFSGRQFSNSRSEMNVSTLELGDSALYLCASSHRRDTQYFGPGTRLTVL.